The clone carrying this T cell receptor (beta chain) was counted once. The record originates from a study of technical replicates of blood from a handful of donors. Profiling relied on immunoSEQ multiplex PCR, and the TCRdb table lists in-frame clones only, not all of them. The sample holds tens of thousands of clones; roughly 95% are singletons and the top ten take under 0.45%. The CDR3 is 14 residues long. The V gene's germline CDR1 is MNHNY and CDR2 SVGAGI (reference sequence). V was cut by 7 bases and J by 5 bases, with 15 bases left in between. This chain links TRBV6-6 with TRBJ2-1; TRBD2 might be the D (5 bases). Specimen: T cells isolated from PBMCs. The source of this sequence is a human donor in good health. This chain's CDR3 is CASTMRERNNEQFF. Written as DNA, the CDR3 is TGTGCCAGCACGATGAGGGAGCGCAACAATGAGCAGTTCTTC.